The clone carrying this TCR beta chain was picked up many times. Antigen: not known. The ends lost 3 bases at V and 5 bases at J; junction bases unmatched: 7. Germline values: CDR1 SGHTA, CDR2 FQGNSA. The CDR3 extends over 16 amino acids. Sorted cells numbering about 20,000 to 1,000,000, with 10%, 30% or 50% RNA, yielded the naive CD8 libraries. These data are taken from a study of molecular identifiers for immune sequencing clone quantification. TCRdb ran MiXCR on the PCR reads and lists one entry per CDR3 protein. The table includes around 460,000 distinct CDR3 sequences, about a quarter detected once. Findings and caveats of the study: Clone sizes that are highly expanded could be underestimated when identical TCR molecules share a barcode.

The chain couples TRBV7-2 to TRBJ2-7; 13 bases align to TRBD2. The receptor was isolated from a human donor in good health. Some libraries in this study had Jurkat cell RNA spiked in. Sequenced input: naive CD8+ T cells from blood, with Jurkat cell RNA spiked in. Documented subset: FACS-sorted CD8+CD4-CCR7+CD45RA+ naive T cells. The CDR3 nucleotides read TGTGCCAGCAGCTTGGATCCGGGACTAGCGGGAAACGAGCAGTACTTC. It specifies CASSLDPGLAGNEQYF.